Shown below are 10 T cell receptor beta chains from a single sample sequenced in a study of blood T cell repertoires in COVID-19. Generated by immunoSEQ multiplex PCR, the TCRdb table keeps only in-frame clones and is missing some. This table holds 180,000 or so clones, approximately 85% found once. The specimen sequenced was peripheral blood. The receptors come from a man in his fifties or sixties with acute or convalescent COVID-19.

The chain couples TRBV19 to TRBJ1-2; 12 nucleotides line up with TRBD1. The V and J ends lost 6 bases and 4 bases, in that order; junction bases with no gene match: 6. CDR3 length equals 15 residues. Germline V gene data show CDR1 as LNHDA and CDR2 as SQIVND (reference sequence). CDR3 residues: CASRTGTGGFYGYTF. In nucleotides, the CDR3 is TGTGCCAGTAGGACCGGGACAGGGGGCTTCTATGGCTACACCTTC.

The chain uses TRBV5-1 and TRBJ2-7; tentative D call: TRBD2 (6 bases). There are 14 residues in the CDR3. Trimming cost V 0 bases and J 4 bases, with 11 bases left between them. The V gene's germline CDR1 is SGHRS and CDR2 YFSETQ. The CDR3 coding sequence is TGCGCCAGCAGCTTGGGTAGGGGAGGTTACGAGCAGTACTTC. This sequence encodes CASSLGRGGYEQYF.

This chain links TRBV6-1 with TRBJ1-5, with 11 bases matching TRBD1. V shed 0 bases and J 6 bases; nucleotides not matched to a gene: 1. The CDR3 extends over 15 amino acids. The germline V gene has CDR1 MNHNS and CDR2 SASEGT. The CDR3 sequence is CASSEAGTGGQPQHF. CDR3 nucleotides: TGTGCCAGCAGTGAAGCAGGGACAGGGGGTCAGCCCCAGCATTTT.

Points on this clone: Other nucleotide sequences from this sample produce the same CDR3. This chain connects TRBV11-3 to TRBJ2-7, with a possible D match to TRBD1 (5 bases). In germline, CDR1 is SGHNT, CDR2 YENEEA. The CDR3 totals 12 residues. Trimming cost V 5 bases and J 4 bases, with 9 bases left between them. CDR3 DNA sequence: TGTGCCAGCAGCCGGACACCATACGAGCAGTACTTC. Its translation: CASSRTPYEQYF.

The chain carries TRBV19 and TRBJ1-2; 7 nucleotides match TRBD1. There are 13 residues in the CDR3. Losses at the gene ends were 6 bases for V and 4 bases for J; bases not matched to a gene: 5. In germline, CDR1 is LNHDA, CDR2 SQIVND (reference sequence). DNA for the CDR3: TGTGCCAGTAGCAACCGGGACAGCTATGGCTACACCTTC. It codes for CASSNRDSYGYTF.

The CDR3 region has the DNA TGCGCCAGCAGCCAAGGAGGTCTCCGCTCTGGGGCCAACGTCCTGACTTTC. This codes for CASSQGGLRSGANVLTF. This chain links TRBV4-1 with TRBJ2-6; D is ambiguous. The V and J ends lost 1 base and 0 bases respectively, with 10 bases between them. Per the germline V gene, CDR1 is MGHRA and CDR2 is YSYEKL. The CDR3 consists of 17 residues.

This clone was picked up one time. This chain joins TRBV27 and TRBJ1-2; D is unresolved. The CDR3 contains 14 residues. V shed 5 bases and J shed 2 bases, with 12 bases lying between them. Germline V gene sequence: CDR1 MNHEY, CDR2 SMNVEV (reference sequence). CDR3 in DNA: TGTGCCAGCAGTCCCAAAACAATAAACTATGGCTACACCTTC. Its protein product is CASSPKTINYGYTF.

The chain links TRBV12-3 or TRBV12-4 to TRBJ1-2; D is uncertain. V was cut by 4 bases and J by 4 bases, with 7 bases left in between. CDR3 size: 12 residues. CDR3 sequence (DNA): TGTGCCAGCAGTTCCCCTCTCTATGGCTACACCTTC. This gives the protein CASSSPLYGYTF.

The rearrangement links TRBV24-1 to TRBJ2-1, with a tentative D call TRBD2 (5 bases). The CDR3 is 13 residues long. Trimming took 3 bases from V and 8 from J, leaving 10 bases between them. From germline, CDR1 is KGHDR and CDR2 SFDVKD. CDR3 residues: CATSDTRGYEQFF. CDR3 sequence (DNA): TGTGCCACCAGTGATACTCGGGGATATGAGCAGTTCTTC.

The chain carries TRBV6-2 or TRBV6-3 and TRBJ2-7; TRBD1 might be the D (6 bases). The CDR3 consists of 13 residues. Germline loops: CDR1 MNHEY, CDR2 SVGEGT. V dropped 5 bases and J dropped 3 bases, with 11 bases sitting between them. CDR3 DNA: TGTGCCAGCAGTACAGGGTGGGGCTACGAGCAGTACTTC. Amino acid sequence: CASSTGWGYEQYF.